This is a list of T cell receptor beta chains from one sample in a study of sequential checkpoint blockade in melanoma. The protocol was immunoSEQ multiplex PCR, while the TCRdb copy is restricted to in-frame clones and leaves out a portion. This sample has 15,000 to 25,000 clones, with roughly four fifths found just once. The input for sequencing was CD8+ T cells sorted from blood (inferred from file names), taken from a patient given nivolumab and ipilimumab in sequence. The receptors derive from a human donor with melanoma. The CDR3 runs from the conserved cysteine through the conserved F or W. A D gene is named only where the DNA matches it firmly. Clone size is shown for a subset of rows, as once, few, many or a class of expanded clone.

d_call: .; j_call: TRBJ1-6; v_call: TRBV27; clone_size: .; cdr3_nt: TGTGCCAGCAGTCCCTCCCAGGGGCCCCGATTAAATTCACCCCTCCACTTT; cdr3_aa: CASSPSQGPRLNSPLHF
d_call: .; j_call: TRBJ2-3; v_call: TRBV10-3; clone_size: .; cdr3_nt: TGTGCCATCAGCGAACTAGAAGATACGCAGTATTTT; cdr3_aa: CAISELEDTQYF
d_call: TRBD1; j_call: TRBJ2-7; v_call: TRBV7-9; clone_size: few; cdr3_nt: TGTGCCAGCAGAGCACAGGGGGCCGCCTACGAGCAGTACTTC; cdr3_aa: CASRAQGAAYEQYF
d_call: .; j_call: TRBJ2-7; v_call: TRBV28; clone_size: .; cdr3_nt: TGTGCCAGCAGCTTAGAAAGTGAGGGGGACGAGCAGTACTTC; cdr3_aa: CASSLESEGDEQYF
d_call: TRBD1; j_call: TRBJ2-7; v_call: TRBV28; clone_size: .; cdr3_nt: TGTGCCACCAAACAGCCGGGACAGGCCTACGAGCAGTACTTC; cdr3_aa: CATKQPGQAYEQYF
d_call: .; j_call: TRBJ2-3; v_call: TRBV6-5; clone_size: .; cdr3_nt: TGTGCCAGCAGTTACCTCGGGGGGCGCTTGGGGGATACGCAGTATTTT; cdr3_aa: CASSYLGGRLGDTQYF
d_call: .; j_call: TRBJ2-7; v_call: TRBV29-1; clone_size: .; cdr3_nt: TGCAGCGTTGTTGCGGGGCCCTCCTACGAGCAGTACTTC; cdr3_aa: CSVVAGPSYEQYF
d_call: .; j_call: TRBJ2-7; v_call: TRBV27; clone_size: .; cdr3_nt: TGTGCCAGCAGTTTCGGACCCCGGGACACCCACTCCTACGAGCAGTACTTC; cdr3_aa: CASSFGPRDTHSYEQYF
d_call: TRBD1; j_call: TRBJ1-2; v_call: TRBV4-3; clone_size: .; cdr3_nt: TGCGCCAGCAGCCAAGAATTTGACAGGGGGTATGGCTACACCTTC; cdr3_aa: CASSQEFDRGYGYTF
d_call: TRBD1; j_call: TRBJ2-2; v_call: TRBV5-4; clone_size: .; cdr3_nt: TGTGCCAGCAGCGGACCGGGACAGAGAAACACCGGGGAGCTGTTTTTT; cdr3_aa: CASSGPGQRNTGELFF
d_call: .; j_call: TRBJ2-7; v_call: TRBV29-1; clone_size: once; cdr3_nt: TGCAGCGTTGAGGGGCGGCACTACGAGCAGTACTTC; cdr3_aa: CSVEGRHYEQYF
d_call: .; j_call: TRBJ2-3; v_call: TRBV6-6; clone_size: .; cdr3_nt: TGTGCCAGCAAAAAGGGGGGGACGCAGTATTTT; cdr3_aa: CASKKGGTQYF
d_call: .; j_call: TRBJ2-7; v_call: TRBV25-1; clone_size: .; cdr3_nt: TGTGCCAGCGGGGCTTACGAGCAGTACTTC; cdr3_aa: CASGAYEQYF
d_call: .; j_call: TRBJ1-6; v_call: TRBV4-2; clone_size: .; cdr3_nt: TGTGCCAGCAGCCAACCATATAGTTATAATTCACCCCTCCACTTT; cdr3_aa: CASSQPYSYNSPLHF
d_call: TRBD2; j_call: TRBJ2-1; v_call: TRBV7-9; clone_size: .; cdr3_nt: TGTGCCAGCAGCTTGGAAGCGGGGGACCCCCCCAATGAGCAGTTCTTC; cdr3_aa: CASSLEAGDPPNEQFF